This is a list of T cell receptor beta chains from one sample in a study of blood T cell repertoires in COVID-19. Generated by immunoSEQ multiplex PCR, the TCRdb table keeps only in-frame clones and is missing some. The sample carries 50,000 to 70,000 clones, 65% to 85% recorded once. Sample: PBMCs or T cells enriched from blood (not recorded which). These receptors originate from an older woman who had been exposed to COVID-19. Each CDR3 is given with its conserved first and last residue. A D gene is named only where the DNA matches it firmly. Clone size appears in some rows only: once, few, many, or a class for an expanded clone.

V	D	size	J	CDR3	DNA
TRBV2	.	.	TRBJ2-3	CASSEASGTDTQYF	TGTGCCAGCAGTGAGGCTAGCGGCACAGATACGCAGTATTTT
TRBV5-1	.	.	TRBJ1-6	CASKEDGTPHNSPLHF	TGCGCCAGCAAGGAAGACGGGACACCCCATAATTCACCCCTCCACTTT
TRBV5-6	.	.	TRBJ2-7	CASSVSGPYEQYF	TGTGCCAGCAGCGTTAGCGGCCCCTACGAGCAGTACTTC
TRBV29-1	.	.	TRBJ1-1	CSVGGGMNTEAFF	TGCAGCGTCGGCGGGGGCATGAACACTGAAGCTTTCTTT
TRBV5-1	TRBD1	many	TRBJ2-7	CASSLEGTGSSYEQYF	TGCGCCAGCAGCTTAGAAGGGACAGGGAGCTCCTACGAGCAGTACTTC
TRBV27	.	.	TRBJ2-2	CASSISGFNTGELFF	TGTGCCAGCAGCATAAGCGGATTCAACACCGGGGAGCTGTTTTTT
TRBV6-5	.	.	TRBJ1-1	CASSYSGSGKAFF	TGTGCCAGCAGTTACTCTGGTTCGGGGAAAGCTTTCTTT
TRBV18	TRBD2	once	TRBJ2-2	CASSPETAGGPSGTGELFF	TGTGCCAGCTCACCCGAAACAGCGGGAGGGCCCTCGGGCACCGGGGAGCTGTTTTTT
TRBV3-1/TRBV3-2	.	.	TRBJ2-1	CASSQDSDYPLKAYNEQFF	TGTGCCAGCAGCCAAGATTCTGACTACCCGCTAAAGGCCTACAATGAGCAGTTCTTC
TRBV19	.	.	TRBJ1-5	CASATVGRGNQPQHF	TGTGCCAGTGCTACGGTTGGCAGGGGCAATCAGCCCCAGCATTTT
TRBV2	.	.	TRBJ2-1	CASIPGGGHNEQFF	TGTGCCAGCATCCCTGGAGGAGGACACAATGAGCAGTTCTTC
TRBV7-2	TRBD1	.	TRBJ1-2	CASNRQGAKYGYTF	TGTGCCAGCAACCGACAGGGGGCAAAATATGGCTACACCTTC
TRBV19	TRBD1	few	TRBJ1-1	CAITQGRGRGRTEAFF	TGTGCCATCACCCAGGGAAGGGGCAGGGGGAGGACTGAAGCTTTCTTT
TRBV6-5	.	.	TRBJ1-2	CASRIQALGYTF	TGTGCCAGCAGGATACAGGCACTTGGCTACACCTTC
TRBV3-1/TRBV3-2	TRBD1	.	TRBJ2-6	CASSQNRGSAGANVLTF	TGTGCCAGCAGCCAAAACAGGGGGTCAGCCGGGGCCAACGTCCTGACTTTC
TRBV18	.	.	TRBJ1-1	CASSPSGGSEAFF	TGTGCCAGCTCACCGTCGGGGGGGAGTGAAGCTTTCTTT
TRBV3-1/TRBV3-2	.	.	TRBJ1-6	CASSLNQGASPLHF	TGTGCCAGCAGTTTGAACCAGGGCGCTTCACCCCTCCACTTT